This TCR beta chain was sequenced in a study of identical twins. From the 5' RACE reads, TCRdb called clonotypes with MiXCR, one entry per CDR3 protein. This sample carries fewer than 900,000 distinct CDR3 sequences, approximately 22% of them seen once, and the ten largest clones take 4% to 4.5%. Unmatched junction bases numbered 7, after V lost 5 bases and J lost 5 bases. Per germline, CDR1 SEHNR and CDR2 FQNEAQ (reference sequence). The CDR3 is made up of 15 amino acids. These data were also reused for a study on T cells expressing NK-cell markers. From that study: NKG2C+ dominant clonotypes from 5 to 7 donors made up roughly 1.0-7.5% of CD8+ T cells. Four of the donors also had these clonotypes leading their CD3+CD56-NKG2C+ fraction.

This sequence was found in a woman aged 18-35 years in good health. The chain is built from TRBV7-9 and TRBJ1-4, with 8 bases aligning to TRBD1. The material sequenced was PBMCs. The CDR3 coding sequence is TGTGCCAGCAGCCCAGTTGCAGGGGGCAATGAAAAACTGTTTTTT. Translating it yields CASSPVAGGNEKLFF.